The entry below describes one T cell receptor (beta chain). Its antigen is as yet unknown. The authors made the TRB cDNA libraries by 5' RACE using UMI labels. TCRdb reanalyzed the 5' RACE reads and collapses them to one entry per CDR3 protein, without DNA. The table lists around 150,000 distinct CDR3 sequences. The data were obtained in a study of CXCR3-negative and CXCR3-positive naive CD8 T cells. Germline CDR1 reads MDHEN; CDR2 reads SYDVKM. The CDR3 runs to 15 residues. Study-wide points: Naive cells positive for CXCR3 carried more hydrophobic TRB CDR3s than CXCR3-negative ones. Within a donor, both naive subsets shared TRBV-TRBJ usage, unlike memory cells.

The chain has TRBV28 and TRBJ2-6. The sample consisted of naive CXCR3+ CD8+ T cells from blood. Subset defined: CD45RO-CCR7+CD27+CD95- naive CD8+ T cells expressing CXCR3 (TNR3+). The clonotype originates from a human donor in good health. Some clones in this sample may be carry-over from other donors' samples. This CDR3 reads CASSPLSSGANVLTF.